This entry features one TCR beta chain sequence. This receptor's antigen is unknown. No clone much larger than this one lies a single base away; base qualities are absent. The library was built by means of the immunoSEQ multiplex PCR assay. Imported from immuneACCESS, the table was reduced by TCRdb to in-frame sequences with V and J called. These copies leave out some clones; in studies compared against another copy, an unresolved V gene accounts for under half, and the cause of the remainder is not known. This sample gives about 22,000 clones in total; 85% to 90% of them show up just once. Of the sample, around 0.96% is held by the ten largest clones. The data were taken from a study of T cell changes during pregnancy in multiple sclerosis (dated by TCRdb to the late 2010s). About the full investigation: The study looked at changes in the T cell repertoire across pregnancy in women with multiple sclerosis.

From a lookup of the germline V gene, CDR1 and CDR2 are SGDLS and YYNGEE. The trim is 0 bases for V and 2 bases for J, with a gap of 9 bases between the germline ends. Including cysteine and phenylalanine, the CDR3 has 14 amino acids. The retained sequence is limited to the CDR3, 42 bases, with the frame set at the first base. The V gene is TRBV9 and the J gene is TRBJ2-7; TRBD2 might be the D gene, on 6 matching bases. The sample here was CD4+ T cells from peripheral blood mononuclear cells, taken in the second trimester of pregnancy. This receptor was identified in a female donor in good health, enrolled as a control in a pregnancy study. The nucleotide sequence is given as TGTGCCAGCAGCGTAGGGGACTCGCCCTACGAGCAGTACTTC. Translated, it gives CASSVGDSPYEQYF. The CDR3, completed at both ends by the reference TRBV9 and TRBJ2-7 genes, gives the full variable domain DSGVTQTPKHLITATGQRVTLRCSPRSGDLSVYWYQQSLDQGLQFLIQYYNGEERAKGNILERFSAQQFPDLHSELNLSSLELGDSALYFCASSVGDSPYEQYFGPGTRLTVT.